The clone carrying this T cell receptor beta chain was recorded once. The antigen is undetermined. This entry belongs to a study of Graves' ophthalmopathy and Graves' hyperthyroidism. General study findings and limits: Most clonotypes expanded in thyroid above 0.001 frequency were present in blood too. Ophthalmopathy versus stable hyperthyroidism: 13-signature model gave 87.88% sensitivity, approximately 80% specificity.

Participants with hyperthyroidism, aged 18 to 65, were newly diagnosed with under 2 months' duration. Uncontrolled infections, other autoimmune diseases, pregnancy or lactation barred patients from enrollment. V lost 5 bases to trimming and J lost 3 bases; unmatched junction nucleotides: 9. Per germline, CDR1 SGHTA and CDR2 FQGNSA. This CDR3 is built from 18 residues. CDR3 regions of TCR beta were amplified from RNA transcripts. First-round RT-PCR with HTBI primers preceded a second-round multiplex PCR. From the multiplex PCR reads, TCRdb called clonotypes with MiXCR, one entry per CDR3 protein. The sample carries about 1.1 million distinct CDR3 sequences, about 36% recorded once.

This TCR was sampled from an adult man with Graves' hyperthyroidism. The specimen sequenced was peripheral blood or thyroid tissue (not recorded which). The rearrangement links TRBV7-2 to TRBJ2-6; TRBD1 matches at 11 bases. The CDR3 coding sequence is TGTGCCAGCAGCCCCGCGGGACAGGGGGTCAATGGGGCCAACGTCCTGACTTTC. It specifies CASSPAGQGVNGANVLTF.